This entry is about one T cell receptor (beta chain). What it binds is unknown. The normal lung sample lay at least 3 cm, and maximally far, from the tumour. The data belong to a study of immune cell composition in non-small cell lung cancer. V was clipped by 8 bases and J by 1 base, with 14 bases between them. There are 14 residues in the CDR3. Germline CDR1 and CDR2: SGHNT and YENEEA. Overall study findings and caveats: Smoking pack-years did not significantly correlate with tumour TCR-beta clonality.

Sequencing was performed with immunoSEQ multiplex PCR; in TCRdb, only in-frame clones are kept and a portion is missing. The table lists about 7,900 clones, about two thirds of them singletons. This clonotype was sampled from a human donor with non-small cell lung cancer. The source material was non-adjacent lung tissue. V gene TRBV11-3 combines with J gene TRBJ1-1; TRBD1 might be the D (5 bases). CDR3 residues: CASRDSTANTEAFF. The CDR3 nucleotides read TGTGCCAGCCGCGACTCGACAGCGAACACTGAAGCTTTCTTT.